One sample yielded the 3 T cell receptor beta chains listed below, sequenced in a study of vaccination effects on CD4 cells after COVID-19. Sequenced by immunoSEQ multiplex PCR; TCRdb stores in-frame clones only, minus some. The sample consists of around 16,000 clones, around 70% of them appearing once. Sequencing was preceded by expansion of antigen-specific CD4+ T cells with viral peptide pools in the ViraFEST assay. Subsequent to a culture period of less than twelve days, CD4+ T cells were isolated. Participants each got two BNT162b2 or mRNA-1273 vaccine doses. No antigen has been assigned to these receptors. This specimen was CD4+ T cells from PBMCs cultured with SARS-CoV-2 spike peptides, taken after COVID-19 vaccination. These receptors were collected from a human donor who received a COVID-19 vaccine.

J is TRBJ2-5 and V is TRBV15; tentative D call: TRBD2 (7 bases). Germline lookup yields CDR1 LNHNV and CDR2 YYDKDF (reference sequence). The length of the CDR3 is 16 residues. V lost 5 bases and J lost 5, with 21 bases in between. CDR3 residues: CATSSLGGGAGETQYF. In nucleotides, the CDR3 is TGTGCCACCAGCTCCCTGGGGGGGGGCGCCGGGGAGACCCAGTACTTC.

V is TRBV29-1 and J is TRBJ2-1; 9 nucleotides agree with TRBD2. Trimming took 4 bases from V and 0 from J; bases not matched to a gene: 10. The CDR3 contains 17 residues. Per germline, CDR1 SQVTM and CDR2 ANQGSEA. The CDR3 nucleotides read TGCAGCGTTGCTGTAGCGGGAGTGACGAGCTCCTACAATGAGCAGTTCTTC. This sequence encodes CSVAVAGVTSSYNEQFF.

The chain combines TRBV30 with TRBJ2-2; TRBD2 matches at 12 bases. V trimming: 1 base; J trimming: 7 bases; junction bases outside the gene matches: 7. Germline V gene lookup returns CDR1 GTSNPN and CDR2 SVGIG (reference sequence). The CDR3 length is 16 residues. CDR3 region: CAWSGASGRAHGELFF. The DNA for the CDR3 is TGTGCCTGGAGTGGCGCTAGCGGGAGGGCCCACGGGGAGCTGTTTTTT. The full variable domain, in which reference TRBV30 and TRBJ2-2 provide the parts outside the CDR3, is SQTIHQWPATLVQPVGSPLSLECTVEGTSNPNLYWYRQAAGRGLQLLFYSVGIGQISSEVPQNLSASRPQDRQFILSSKKLLLSDSGFYLCAWSGASGRAHGELFFGEGSRLTVL.